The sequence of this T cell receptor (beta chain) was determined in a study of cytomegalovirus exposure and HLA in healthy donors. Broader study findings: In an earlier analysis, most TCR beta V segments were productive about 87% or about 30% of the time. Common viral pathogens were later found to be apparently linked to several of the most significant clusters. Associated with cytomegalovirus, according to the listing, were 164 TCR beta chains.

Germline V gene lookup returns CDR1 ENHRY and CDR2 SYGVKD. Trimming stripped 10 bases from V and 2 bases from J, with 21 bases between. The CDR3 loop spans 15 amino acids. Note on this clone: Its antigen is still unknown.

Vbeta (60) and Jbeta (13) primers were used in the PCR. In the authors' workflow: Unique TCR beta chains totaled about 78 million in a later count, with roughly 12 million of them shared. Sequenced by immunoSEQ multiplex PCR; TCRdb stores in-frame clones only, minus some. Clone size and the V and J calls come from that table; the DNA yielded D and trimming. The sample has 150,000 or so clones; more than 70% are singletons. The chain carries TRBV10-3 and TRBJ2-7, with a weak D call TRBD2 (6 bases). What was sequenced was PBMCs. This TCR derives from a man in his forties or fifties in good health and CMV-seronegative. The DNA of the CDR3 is TGTGCCACTCCGGGGGACGGGAAGGGCACCTACGAGCAGTACTTC. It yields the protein CATPGDGKGTYEQYF.